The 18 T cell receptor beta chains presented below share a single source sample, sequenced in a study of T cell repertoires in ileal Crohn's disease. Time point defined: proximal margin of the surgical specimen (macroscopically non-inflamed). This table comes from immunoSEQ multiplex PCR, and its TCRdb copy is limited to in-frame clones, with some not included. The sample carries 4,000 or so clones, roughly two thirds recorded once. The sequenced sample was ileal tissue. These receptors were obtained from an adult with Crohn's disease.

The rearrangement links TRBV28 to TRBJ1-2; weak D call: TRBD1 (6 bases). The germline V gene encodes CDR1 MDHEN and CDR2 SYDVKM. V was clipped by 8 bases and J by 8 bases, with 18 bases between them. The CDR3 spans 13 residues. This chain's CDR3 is CASQIGGINGYTF. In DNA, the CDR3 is TGTGCCAGCCAAATAGGGGGGATCAACGGCTACACCTTC.

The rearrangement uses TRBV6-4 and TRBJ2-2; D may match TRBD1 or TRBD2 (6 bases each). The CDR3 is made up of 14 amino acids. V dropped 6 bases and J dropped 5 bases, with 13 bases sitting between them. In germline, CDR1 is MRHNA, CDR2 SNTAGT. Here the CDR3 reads CASSLTGGTGELFF. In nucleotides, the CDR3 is TGTGCCAGCAGCCTGACAGGAGGGACCGGGGAGCTGTTTTTT.

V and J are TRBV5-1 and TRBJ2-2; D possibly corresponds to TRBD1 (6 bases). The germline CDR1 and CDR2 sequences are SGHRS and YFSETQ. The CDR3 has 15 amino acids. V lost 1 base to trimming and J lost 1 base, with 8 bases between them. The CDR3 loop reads CASSLTGLNTGELFF. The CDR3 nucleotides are TGCGCCAGCAGCTTGACAGGGCTGAACACCGGGGAGCTGTTTTTT.

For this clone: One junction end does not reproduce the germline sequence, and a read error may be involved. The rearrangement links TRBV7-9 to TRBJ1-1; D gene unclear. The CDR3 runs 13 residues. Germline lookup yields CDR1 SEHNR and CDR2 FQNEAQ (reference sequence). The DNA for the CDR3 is TGTGCCGGCAGTAAGGGAATGAACACTGAAGCTTTCTTT. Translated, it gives CAGSKGMNTEAFF. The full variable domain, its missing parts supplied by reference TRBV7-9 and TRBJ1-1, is DTGVSQNPRHKITKRGQNVTFRCDPISEHNRLYWYRQTLGQGPEFLTYFQNEAQLEKSRLLSDRFSAERPKGSFSTLEIQRTEQGDSAMYLCAGSKGMNTEAFFGQGTRLTVV.

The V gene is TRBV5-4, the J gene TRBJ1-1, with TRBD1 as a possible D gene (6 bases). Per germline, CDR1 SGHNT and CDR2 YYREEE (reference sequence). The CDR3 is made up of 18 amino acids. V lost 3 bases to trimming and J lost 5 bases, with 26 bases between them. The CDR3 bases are TGTGCCAGCAGCTCCCGGTCGGGGGCCATGAACAAAGGGACTGAAGCTTTCTTT. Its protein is CASSSRSGAMNKGTEAFF. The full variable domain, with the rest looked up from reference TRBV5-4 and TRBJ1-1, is ETGVTQSPTHLIKTRGQQVTLRCSSQSGHNTVSWYQQALGQGPQFIFQYYREEENGRGNFPPRFSGLQFPNYSSELNVNALELDDSALYLCASSSRSGAMNKGTEAFFGQGTRLTVV.

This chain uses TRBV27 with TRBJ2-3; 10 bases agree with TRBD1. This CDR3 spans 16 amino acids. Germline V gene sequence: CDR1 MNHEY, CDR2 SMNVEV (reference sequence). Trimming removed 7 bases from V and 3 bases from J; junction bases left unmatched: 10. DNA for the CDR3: TGTGCCAGCATCCACCGCCCGGGACAGGGGACAGATACGCAGTATTTT. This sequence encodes CASIHRPGQGTDTQYF.

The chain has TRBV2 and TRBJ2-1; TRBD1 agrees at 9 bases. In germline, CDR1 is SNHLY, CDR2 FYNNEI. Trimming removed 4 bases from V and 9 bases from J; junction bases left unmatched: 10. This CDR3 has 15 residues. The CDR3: CASSVGQGIRAEQFF. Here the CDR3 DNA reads TGTGCCAGCAGTGTGGGACAGGGTATCAGGGCTGAGCAGTTCTTC. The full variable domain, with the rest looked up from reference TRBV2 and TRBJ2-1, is EPEVTQTPSHQVTQMGQEVILRCVPISNHLYFYWYRQILGQKVEFLVSFYNNEISEKSEIFDDQFSVERPDGSNFTLKIRSTKLEDSAMYFCASSVGQGIRAEQFFGPGTRLTVL.

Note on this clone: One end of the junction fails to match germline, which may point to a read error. CDR3 loop: CASTLEAGPGYTF. CDR3 DNA sequence: TGCGCCAGCACCTTGGAGGCAGGGCCGGGCTACACCTTC. The chain carries TRBV5-1 and TRBJ1-2, with a possible D match to TRBD1 (5 bases). From germline, CDR1 is SGHRS and CDR2 YFSETQ. The CDR3 sequence is 13 residues long.

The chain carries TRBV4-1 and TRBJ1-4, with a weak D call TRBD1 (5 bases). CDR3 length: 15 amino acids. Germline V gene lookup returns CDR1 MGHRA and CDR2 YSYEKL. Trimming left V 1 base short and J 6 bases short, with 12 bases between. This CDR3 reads CASSQGGGEDEKLFF. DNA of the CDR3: TGCGCCAGCAGCCAAGGAGGAGGGGAAGATGAAAAACTGTTTTTT.

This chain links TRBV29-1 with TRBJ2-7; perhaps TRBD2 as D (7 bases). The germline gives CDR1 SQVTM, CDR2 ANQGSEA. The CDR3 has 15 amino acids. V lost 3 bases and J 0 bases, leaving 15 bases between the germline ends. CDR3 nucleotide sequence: TGCAGCGTTGAGTTTTACGGGGGGCTCTCCTACGAGCAGTACTTC. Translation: CSVEFYGGLSYEQYF.

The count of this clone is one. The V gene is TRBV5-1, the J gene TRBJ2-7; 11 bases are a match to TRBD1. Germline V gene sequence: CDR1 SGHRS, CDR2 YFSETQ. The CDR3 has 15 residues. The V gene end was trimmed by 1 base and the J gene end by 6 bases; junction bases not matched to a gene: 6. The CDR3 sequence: CASSLMFGTGGEQYF. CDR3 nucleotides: TGCGCCAGCAGCTTGATGTTCGGGACAGGGGGCGAGCAGTACTTC.

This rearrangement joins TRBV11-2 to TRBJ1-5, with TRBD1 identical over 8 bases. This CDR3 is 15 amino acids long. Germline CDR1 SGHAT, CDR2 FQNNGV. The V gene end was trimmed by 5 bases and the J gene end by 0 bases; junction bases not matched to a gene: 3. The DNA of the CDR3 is TGTGCCAGCAGCCCGGGACAGGATAGCAATCAGCCCCAGCATTTT. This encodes CASSPGQDSNQPQHF.

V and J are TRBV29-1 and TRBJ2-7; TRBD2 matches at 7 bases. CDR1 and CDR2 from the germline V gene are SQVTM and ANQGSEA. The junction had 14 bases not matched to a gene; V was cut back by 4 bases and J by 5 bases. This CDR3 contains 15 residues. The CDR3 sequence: CSVVGGGRVQDEQYF. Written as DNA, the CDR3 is TGCAGCGTTGTTGGGGGAGGGAGAGTTCAGGACGAGCAGTACTTC.

CDR3 in amino acids: CASSLGRSYEQYF. In nucleotides, the CDR3 is TGTGCCAGCAGCTTAGGTCGCTCCTACGAGCAGTACTTC. V gene TRBV7-2 combines with J gene TRBJ2-7; D not resolved. The germline V and J ends were trimmed by 1 base and 0 bases, with 4 bases remaining between them. Germline values: CDR1 SGHTA, CDR2 FQGNSA. The CDR3 length is 13 residues. Supplemented by reference TRBV7-2 and TRBJ2-7, the full variable domain reads GAGVSQSPSNKVTEKGKDVELRCDPISGHTALYWYRQSLGQGLEFLIYFQGNSAPDKSGLPSDRFSAERTGGSVSTLTIQRTQQEDSAVYLCASSLGRSYEQYFGPGTRLTVT.

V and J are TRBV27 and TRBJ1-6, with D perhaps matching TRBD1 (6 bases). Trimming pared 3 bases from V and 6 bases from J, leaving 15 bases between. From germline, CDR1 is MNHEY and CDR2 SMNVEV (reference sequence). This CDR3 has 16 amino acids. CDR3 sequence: CASSFGKGVSNSPLHF. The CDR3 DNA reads TGTGCCAGCAGTTTTGGGAAGGGGGTTAGTAATTCACCCCTCCACTTT.

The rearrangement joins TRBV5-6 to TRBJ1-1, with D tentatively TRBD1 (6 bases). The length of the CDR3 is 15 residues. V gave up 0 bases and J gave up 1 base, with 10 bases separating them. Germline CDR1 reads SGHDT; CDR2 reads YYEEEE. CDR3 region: CASSLVAGANTEAFF. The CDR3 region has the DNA TGTGCCAGCAGCTTGGTGGCAGGGGCGAACACTGAAGCTTTCTTT.

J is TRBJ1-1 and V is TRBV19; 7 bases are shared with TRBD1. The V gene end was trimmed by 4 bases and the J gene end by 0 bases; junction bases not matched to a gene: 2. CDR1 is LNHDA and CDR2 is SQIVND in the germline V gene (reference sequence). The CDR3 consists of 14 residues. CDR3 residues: CASSTGQMNTEAFF. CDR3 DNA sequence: TGTGCCAGTAGTACGGGACAGATGAACACTGAAGCTTTCTTT.

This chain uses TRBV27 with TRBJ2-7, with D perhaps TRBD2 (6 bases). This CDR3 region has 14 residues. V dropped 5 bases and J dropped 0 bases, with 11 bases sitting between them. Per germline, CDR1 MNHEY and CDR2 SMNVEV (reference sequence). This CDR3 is CASSRRGVSYEQYF. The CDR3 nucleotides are TGTGCCAGCAGTCGCCGCGGGGTCTCCTACGAGCAGTACTTC.